The present T cell receptor (beta chain) was sequenced within a study of early T cells in non-severe SARS-CoV-2 infection. About this clonotype itself: Its specificity is unknown.

The CDR3 contains 18 residues. Germline loops: CDR1 MDHEN, CDR2 SYDVKM. The ends lost 5 bases at V and 5 bases at J; junction bases unmatched: 15. Each single cDNA molecule received a unique molecular identifier. Each CDR3 protein gets one entry after TCRdb re-called the 5' RACE reads with MiXCR. The sample holds about 60,000 distinct CDR3 sequences, around 8.9% seen once. The study's findings and limits: Database matching using VDJdb favored anti-spike CD8 responses, with private and CD4 specificities left missing.

Material: whole blood. This clonotype was obtained from an adult who was a healthcare worker with PCR-confirmed SARS-CoV-2 infection or an uninfected control (not recorded which). The chain links TRBV28 to TRBJ2-2, with TRBD2 matching 9 bases. CDR3 coding DNA: TGTGCCAGCAGTCCCCTAGATTTAGCGGGAGACTGGACCGGGGAGCTGTTTTTT. This gives the protein CASSPLDLAGDWTGELFF.